The 27 T cell receptor beta chains below all came from one sample that was sequenced in a study of human T cells and chemical hapten exposure. Time point: patch test 3, about 24 weeks after DPC sensitization. Treatment meaning: therapeutic diphenylcyclopropenone sensitization with weekly scalp DPC. TCRdb reanalysed the RACE reads using MiXCR and keeps one entry per CDR3 protein. The sample shows 28,000 or so distinct CDR3 sequences, almost 6% of them seen only once. Material: whole blood, obtained in connection with sensitization to the hapten diphenylcyclopropenone (DPC). These receptors were obtained from a young man with alopecia areata. Some clones in this sample may be carry-over from other donors' samples.

This clonotype was picked up many times. The V and J genes are TRBV7-2 and TRBJ2-5; a weak D match, TRBD1 (7 bases). V was clipped by 1 base and J by 1 base, with 19 bases between them. The CDR3 sequence is 18 residues long. Germline CDR1 is SGHTA and CDR2 is FQGNSA. The DNA of the CDR3 is TGTGCCAGCAGCTTAGGGGCGGGCGGGACAGCCTTCCAAGAGACCCAGTACTTC. Translating gives CASSLGAGGTAFQETQYF.

This clonotype occurred many times. The chain combines TRBV18 with TRBJ2-2; D is perhaps TRBD2 (5 bases). From germline, CDR1 is KGHSH and CDR2 LQKENI. The CDR3 extends over 14 amino acids. With 5 bases removed from V and 1 base from J, the gap between germline ends came to 8 bases. For the CDR3, the DNA is TGTGCCAGCTCAAGTCGGGAGAACACCGGGGAGCTGTTTTTT. Its protein product is CASSSRENTGELFF.

This clonotype was recorded at least ten times. CDR3 nucleotides: TGTGCCAGCTCACCAATAGATAGCAATCAGCCCCAGCATTTT. Protein sequence: CASSPIDSNQPQHF. The chain employs TRBV18 and TRBJ1-5; D not resolved. CDR1 is KGHSH, CDR2 LQKENI, per germline. V was cut by 2 bases and J by 0 bases, with 5 bases left in between. The CDR3 spans 14 residues.

This clonotype is deemed medium-sized (0.01 to 0.1%). The chain carries TRBV19 and TRBJ2-5; D gene uncertain. The germline CDR1 and CDR2 sequences are LNHDA and SQIVND (reference sequence). V lost 1 base, J lost 4 bases, and 7 bases lay in between. CDR3 length equals 13 residues. CDR3 DNA: TGTGCCAGTAGTATAGCGGGCAGAGAGACCCAGTACTTC. It specifies CASSIAGRETQYF.

A remark on this clonotype: A single base separates this from a much larger clone, so it may be a read error. V is TRBV30 and J is TRBJ2-3; no reliable D call. There are 18 residues in the CDR3. Trimming pared 5 bases from V and 0 bases from J, leaving 24 bases between. The germline CDR1 and CDR2 sequences are GTSNPN and SVGIG (reference sequence). The CDR3 loop reads CAWYRIPERGSSTDTQYF. As DNA, the CDR3 is TGTGCCTGGTACCGAATTCCGGAACGAGGATCTAGCACAGATACGCAGTATTTT.

This clonotype was counted at least ten times. DNA of the CDR3: TGTGCCAGCAGCCCACGGACTAGCGGGGGCGTGCGAGATACGCAGTATTTT. The encoded protein is CASSPRTSGGVRDTQYF. This chain links TRBV9 with TRBJ2-3; 13 positions match TRBD2. Per the germline V gene, CDR1 is SGDLS and CDR2 is YYNGEE. This CDR3 has 17 residues. The V gene end was trimmed by 4 bases and the J gene end by 5 bases; junction bases not matched to a gene: 10.

This clonotype was detected ten times or more. This sequence joins TRBV28 and TRBJ2-7, with D possibly TRBD2 on 5 matching bases. The CDR3 has 13 residues. Looked up from germline, CDR1 is MDHEN and CDR2 is SYDVKM. Trimming removed 4 bases from V and 1 base from J, with 8 bases in between. CDR3 DNA: TGTGCCAGCAGTTACGGGGTTTCCTACGAGCAGTACTTC. Protein: CASSYGVSYEQYF.

The table lists this clonotype with many counts. The V and J genes are TRBV11-2 and TRBJ2-3; 9 bases fit TRBD2. This CDR3 contains 16 residues. Per germline, CDR1 SGHAT and CDR2 FQNNGV. V trimming: 4 bases; J trimming: 2 bases; junction bases outside the gene matches: 7. CDR3 amino acids: CASSSWTSEITDTQYF. CDR3 DNA: TGTGCCAGCAGCTCATGGACTAGCGAAATCACAGATACGCAGTATTTT.

The table lists this clonotype with many counts. The J gene is TRBJ2-2, the V gene TRBV12-3 or TRBV12-4, with 14 bases identical to TRBD2. This CDR3 is 16 amino acids long. With V trimmed by 4 bases and J by 6 bases, 4 bases remained unmatched. Written as DNA, the CDR3 is TGTGCCAGCAGTTCCAGGACTAGCGGGAGGCCCGGGGAGCTGTTTTTT. It specifies CASSSRTSGRPGELFF.

As to this clonotype: This could be a read error, since a much larger clone is one nucleotide away. The final CDR3 position lacks the conserved phenylalanine or tryptophan, pointing to a likely read error. This chain connects TRBV11-2 to TRBJ2-7, with 8 positions matching TRBD1. There are 15 residues in the CDR3. V lost 0 bases, J lost 3 bases, and 4 bases stayed unmatched. Germline CDR1 SGHAT, CDR2 FQNNGV. For the CDR3, the DNA is TGTGCCAGCAGCTTAGAGACAGGGGCGTTCTACGAGCAGTACATC. Translating gives CASSLETGAFYEQYI.

This clonotype was observed many times. The V and J genes are TRBV7-9 and TRBJ1-2, with TRBD1 as a possible D gene (5 bases). The V end lost 5 bases, the J end lost 9 bases, and 10 bases lay between the germline ends. The CDR3 runs to 11 residues. Germline V gene data show CDR1 as SEHNR and CDR2 as FQNEAQ (reference sequence). CDR3: CASSPMDSYTF. CDR3 bases: TGTGCCAGCAGCCCGATGGACAGCTACACCTTC.

In its sample, this clonotype was seen many times. The rearrangement links TRBV4-1 to TRBJ2-7; D is undetermined. CDR3 length: 15 amino acids. V dropped 1 base and J dropped 2 bases, with 12 bases sitting between them. Germline CDR1 is MGHRA and CDR2 is YSYEKL. The CDR3 spells CASSQGPEKTYEQYF. CDR3 DNA sequence: TGCGCCAGCAGCCAAGGGCCAGAGAAAACCTACGAGCAGTACTTC.

This clonotype was seen many times. This sequence joins TRBV4-2 and TRBJ1-3, with a possible D match to TRBD1 (5 bases). The CDR3 is 14 residues long. With 3 bases removed from V and 6 bases from J, the gap between germline ends came to 12 bases. Germline V CDR1 and CDR2: LGHNA, YNFKEQ. This CDR3 reads CASSHTGQENTIYF. The CDR3 nucleotides read TGTGCCAGCAGCCATACAGGCCAGGAAAACACCATATATTTT.

This clonotype was recorded many times. The chain couples TRBV29-1 to TRBJ2-7; 8 bases map to TRBD1. The CDR3 sequence is 13 residues long. The V and J ends lost 6 bases and 6 bases, in that order; junction bases with no gene match: 10. Germline CDR1 is SQVTM and CDR2 is ANQGSEA. For the CDR3, the DNA is TGCAGCGTACAGGACAGGGATGATGGCGAGCAGTACTTC. Amino acids: CSVQDRDDGEQYF.

By sample share, this clonotype is medium-sized. The V call is TRBV11-2, the J call TRBJ2-1, with D perhaps matching TRBD2 (6 bases). The germline V gene encodes CDR1 SGHAT and CDR2 FQNNGV. With 1 base removed from V and 6 bases from J, the gap between germline ends came to 13 bases. The CDR3 is 15 amino acids. This chain's CDR3 is CASSLAGVRSNEQFF. DNA of the CDR3: TGTGCCAGCAGCTTAGCGGGAGTAAGAAGCAATGAGCAGTTCTTC.

By its share, this clonotype is medium-sized. V usage is TRBV5-1 and J usage is TRBJ1-2, with no clear D. This CDR3 has 14 residues. The germline CDR1 and CDR2 sequences are SGHRS and YFSETQ. Trimming removed 0 bases from V and 3 bases from J, with 9 bases in between. This CDR3 is CASSLDTDDYGYTF. As DNA, the CDR3 is TGCGCCAGCAGCTTGGACACCGACGACTATGGCTACACCTTC.

There are many counts of this clonotype. V gene TRBV4-2 combines with J gene TRBJ2-4, with no clear D. CDR3 length: 14 amino acids. CDR1 and CDR2 (germline): LGHNA, YNFKEQ. With 3 bases removed from V and 8 bases from J, the gap between germline ends came to 14 bases. DNA for the CDR3: TGTGCCAGCAGCCAGGGAATCCGTGGGGACATTCAGTACTTC. Its translation: CASSQGIRGDIQYF.

This clonotype was seen repeatedly, ten times or more. The chain recombines TRBV29-1 with TRBJ1-2; D is ambiguous. Trimming took 4 bases from V and 3 from J, leaving 12 bases between them. CDR1 and CDR2 (germline): SQVTM, ANQGSEA. This CDR3 has 13 amino acids. The CDR3: CSVVGGNDYGYTF. The CDR3 coding sequence is TGCAGCGTTGTCGGTGGAAACGACTATGGCTACACCTTC.

This clonotype occurred many times. The V and J genes are TRBV29-1 and TRBJ2-7; a weak D match, TRBD1 (5 bases). V gave up 4 bases and J gave up 2 bases, with 15 bases separating them. There are 14 residues in the CDR3. The germline V gene encodes CDR1 SQVTM and CDR2 ANQGSEA. The CDR3 loop reads CSVAGNEGPYEQYF. Here the CDR3 DNA reads TGCAGCGTTGCAGGGAATGAAGGACCCTACGAGCAGTACTTC.

Ten or more counts support this clonotype. The chain is built from TRBV4-3 and TRBJ2-7; 8 bases line up with TRBD2. Trimming removed 0 bases from V and 6 bases from J; junction bases left unmatched: 4. Per germline, CDR1 LGHNA and CDR2 YSLEER. The CDR3 sequence is 14 residues long. The CDR3 DNA is TGCGCCAGCAGCCAAGACCCCCGGGAGGGCGAGCAGTACTTC. This gives the protein CASSQDPREGEQYF.

This clonotype showed up many times. This chain joins TRBV18 and TRBJ2-3, with 8 bases lining up with TRBD1. This CDR3 spans 16 amino acids. J lost 2 bases, V lost 3 bases, and 7 bases had no gene match. The V gene's germline CDR1 is KGHSH and CDR2 LQKENI. CDR3: CASSPAGQGFTDTQYF. CDR3 bases: TGTGCCAGCTCACCGGCCGGACAGGGATTCACAGATACGCAGTATTTT.

About this clonotype: A read error may explain this, as a much larger clone is one base away. This sequence joins TRBV4-2 and TRBJ2-7, with 8 bases aligning to TRBD1. This CDR3 comprises 15 residues. CDR1 and CDR2 (germline): LGHNA, YNFKEQ. The CDR3 nucleotides read TGTGCCAGCAGCCAAAGCTCAGGACAGGGATACGAGCCGTACTTC. This codes for CASSQSSGQGYEPYF.

In its sample, this clonotype was seen many times. J is TRBJ2-7 and V is TRBV4-3; D gene uncertain. This CDR3 has 16 amino acids. Germline V gene lookup returns CDR1 LGHNA and CDR2 YSLEER. Trimming removed 0 bases at V and 3 bases at J, with 15 bases between. CDR3 DNA sequence: TGCGCCAGCAGCCAAGACGCTACCCCCACCTACTACGAGCAGTACTTC. Encoded protein: CASSQDATPTYYEQYF.

This clonotype was found many times. V usage is TRBV7-2 and J usage is TRBJ2-4; D tentatively reads TRBD1 or TRBD2 (6 bases each). V lost 5 bases and J lost 7, with 12 bases in between. There are 13 residues in the CDR3. CDR1 is SGHTA and CDR2 is FQGNSA in the germline V gene. The chain's CDR3 is CASSPPGANIQYF. CDR3 sequence (DNA): TGTGCCAGCAGCCCCCCGGGGGCGAACATTCAGTACTTC.

This clonotype was recorded many times. The genes are TRBV12-3 or TRBV12-4 and TRBJ1-1, with D unclear. The V end lost 8 bases, the J end lost 5 bases, and 6 bases lay between the germline ends. The CDR3 has 10 amino acids. The CDR3 reads CASRWTEAFF. Here the CDR3 DNA reads TGTGCCAGCCGCTGGACTGAAGCTTTCTTT.

Many counts were recorded for this clonotype. The chain joins TRBV29-1 to TRBJ2-5; 7 nucleotides match TRBD2. This CDR3 is built from 15 residues. Germline V gene sequence: CDR1 SQVTM, CDR2 ANQGSEA. The ends lost 1 base at V and 5 bases at J; junction bases unmatched: 10. The CDR3 loop is CSVEAQRGGGETQYF. The CDR3 region has the DNA TGCAGCGTTGAAGCCCAGCGGGGCGGAGGGGAGACCCAGTACTTC.

This clonotype came up many times. The rearrangement links TRBV6-5 to TRBJ1-5; D gene uncertain. The CDR3 consists of 14 residues. Germline V gene lookup returns CDR1 MNHEY and CDR2 SVGAGI. V lost 0 bases and J lost 6, with 9 bases in between. The DNA for the CDR3 is TGTGCCAGCAGTTACTCGCCTGGAGGTCAGCCCCAGCATTTT. This encodes CASSYSPGGQPQHF.